The clone carrying this TCR beta chain is termed medium-sized. As processed by the authors: The assay estimated nucleated cells by amplifying reference gene primers. Measured with immunoSEQ multiplex PCR; TCRdb has only the in-frame clones, and not every one. The V and J calls and the clone size are those of that table, but D and trimming were determined from the DNA. The sample yields some 290,000 clones, more than 85% seen once. With 5 bases removed from V and 3 bases from J, the gap between germline ends came to 4 bases. CDR1 MNHEY and CDR2 SMNVEV come from the germline V gene (reference sequence). The CDR3 totals 12 residues. This specimen comes from a study of blood T cell repertoires in COVID-19. For the study at large: Acute and convalescent COVID-19 specimens originated in the United States, Italy and Spain. Sample material is recorded as cDNA or gDNA derived from T cells, B-cell-depleted T cells, or PBMCs.

The receptor was isolated from a young man with active or convalescent COVID-19. What was sequenced was peripheral blood. J is TRBJ2-2 and V is TRBV27; D unresolved. CDR3: CASSTYTGELFF. In DNA form, the CDR3 reads TGTGCCAGCAGTACTTACACCGGGGAGCTGTTTTTT.